Following are 11 T cell receptor beta chains from one sample sequenced in a study of cytomegalovirus exposure and HLA in healthy donors. Use of 60 Vbeta and 13 Jbeta primers characterized the PCR. This table comes from immunoSEQ multiplex PCR, and its TCRdb copy is limited to in-frame clones, with some not included. The data contain about 90,000 clones, less than 65% of them seen just once; the ten biggest clones take up around 5%. Sample: PBMCs. These receptors all stem from a woman in her twenties or thirties in good health and CMV-seropositive.

This chain links TRBV19 with TRBJ2-1; TRBD2 matches 9 bases. The length of the CDR3 is 14 residues. The junction had 3 bases not matched to a gene; V was cut back by 5 bases and J by 4 bases. Germline V lookup: CDR1 LNHDA, CDR2 SQIVND (reference sequence). The CDR3 nucleotides read TGTGCCAGTAGTCCGGGACTAGCATACAATGAGCAGTTCTTC. Amino acids: CASSPGLAYNEQFF. Full variable domain (remainder filled in from reference TRBV19 and TRBJ2-1): DGGITQSPKYLFRKEGQNVTLSCEQNLNHDAMYWYRQDPGQGLRLIYYSQIVNDFQKGDIAEGYSVSREKKESFPLTVTSAQKNPTAFYLCASSPGLAYNEQFFGPGTRLTVL.

The rearrangement joins TRBV9 to TRBJ2-6; D gene uncertain. Germline CDR1 reads SGDLS; CDR2 reads YYNGEE. V was pared by 0 bases and J by 1 base, with 8 bases between. The CDR3 sequence is 16 residues long. The chain's CDR3 is CASSVAGRSGANVLTF. CDR3 nucleotides: TGTGCCAGCAGCGTAGCTGGCCGTTCTGGGGCCAACGTCCTGACTTTC.

In this sample, this clone turned up a few times. The chain combines TRBV5-1 with TRBJ1-2; D may be TRBD1 (6 bases). Germline lookup yields CDR1 SGHRS and CDR2 YFSETQ. Trimming shortened V by 5 bases and J by 8 bases, and 25 bases separated the two germline ends. The CDR3 consists of 16 residues. The CDR3 coding sequence is TGCGCCAGCAGACGAAGTTCGATACAGGGCATCGGGGGCTACACCTTC. Encoded protein: CASRRSSIQGIGGYTF.

The DNA of the CDR3 is TGTGCCTGGAGTATGGGGAGGGCCTTCGCAGATACGCAGTATTTT. This translates into CAWSMGRAFADTQYF. The V gene is TRBV30, the J gene TRBJ2-3, with 7 bases aligning to TRBD2. Germline CDR1 and CDR2: GTSNPN and SVGIG (reference sequence). There are 15 residues in the CDR3. The trim removed 2 bases at V and 4 bases at J, leaving 9 bases unmatched.

V gene TRBV2 combines with J gene TRBJ2-7; 7 positions match TRBD1. V shed 6 bases, J shed 1 base, and the junction held 3 bases outside the gene matches. Germline-derived CDR1 and CDR2 are SNHLY and FYNNEI. The CDR3 loop spans 13 amino acids. This chain's CDR3 is CASRATGSYEQYF. Here the CDR3 DNA reads TGTGCCAGCAGGGCGACAGGGTCCTACGAGCAGTACTTC.

This clone was detected once. This chain uses TRBV18 with TRBJ1-4; the D is unclear. This CDR3 has 13 residues. Germline values: CDR1 KGHSH, CDR2 LQKENI. Trimming left V 3 bases short and J 5 bases short, with 7 bases between. The CDR3 here is CASSPQKNEKLFF. CDR3 DNA sequence: TGTGCCAGCTCACCTCAGAAAAATGAAAAACTGTTTTTT.

The V gene is TRBV5-1, the J gene TRBJ2-1; D is perhaps TRBD2 (5 bases). CDR3 size: 15 residues. V was shortened by 0 bases and J by 4 bases, with 11 bases between the two germline ends. Germline values: CDR1 SGHRS, CDR2 YFSETQ. The CDR3 DNA sequence: TGCGCCAGCAGCTTGGACAGCGGCCAATACAATGAGCAGTTCTTC. Amino acid sequence: CASSLDSGQYNEQFF.

The chain couples TRBV30 to TRBJ1-5; 7 nucleotides match TRBD1. The length of the CDR3 is 16 residues. Trimming at V came to 1 base and at J to 4 bases, leaving 10 bases not matched to a gene. Germline CDR1 is GTSNPN and CDR2 is SVGIG (reference sequence). The chain's CDR3 is CAWSEGNRGRNQPQHF. Here the CDR3 DNA reads TGTGCCTGGAGTGAGGGCAACAGGGGAAGAAATCAGCCCCAGCATTTT.

This clone is termed medium-sized. This rearrangement joins TRBV6-5 to TRBJ1-5; no reliable D call. Germline V gives CDR1 MNHEY, CDR2 SVGAGI. CDR3 length: 13 amino acids. Trimming removed 7 bases from V and 5 bases from J, with 12 bases in between. CDR3 nucleotides: TGTGCCAGCAACACTCCGGGGTATCAGCCCCAGCATTTT. It specifies CASNTPGYQPQHF.

CDR3 loop: CASSISHQEKLFF. CDR3 bases: TGTGCCAGTAGTATTAGCCATCAAGAAAAACTGTTTTTT. The J gene is TRBJ1-4, the V gene TRBV19; D unclear. Trimming took 3 bases from V and 8 from J, leaving 10 bases between them. Germline lookup yields CDR1 LNHDA and CDR2 SQIVND (reference sequence). The CDR3 covers 13 residues.

The CDR3 loop reads CASSGEQSHEQYF. The CDR3 nucleotides are TGTGCCAGCAGCGGCGAACAGAGCCACGAGCAGTACTTC. The chain joins TRBV9 to TRBJ2-7; D uncertain. V lost 3 bases and J 5 bases, leaving 12 bases between the germline ends. Germline CDR1 is SGDLS and CDR2 is YYNGEE. CDR3 length: 13 amino acids.